This T cell receptor beta chain came from a study of blood T cell repertoires in COVID-19. About the study: Nucleic acid was either cDNA or gDNA, and it came from T cells, B-cell-depleted T cells, or PBMCs.

The Seattle site enrolled patients during active infection and followed them longitudinally. Clones were read by immunoSEQ multiplex PCR, and TCRdb kept only the in-frame ones, dropping some. Among a few hundred thousand clones, 70% to 90% were seen once, and the ten largest hold roughly 5.9%. Germline V CDR1 and CDR2: SGHRS, YFSETQ. This CDR3 has 12 amino acids. The V end lost 2 bases, the J end lost 4 bases, and 6 bases lay between the germline ends. The chain joins TRBV5-1 to TRBJ1-1; maybe TRBD1 (5 bases). The clonotype was recovered from a woman between 50 and 59 years old with COVID-19, enrolled during active disease. Material: peripheral blood. The CDR3 DNA follows: TGCGCCAGCAGCTTTGACAGCACTGAAGCTTTCTTT. It encodes CASSFDSTEAFF.